This entry lists 21 T cell receptor beta chains sequenced from one sample in a study of shared clonotypes between healthy human individuals (dated by TCRdb to the early 2020s). Libraries were made using the immunoSEQ multiplex PCR assay. TCRdb retrieved this table from immuneACCESS and kept in-frame rearrangements only. Not all clones are present; in checked studies, unresolved V genes account for under half, and no reason is known for the remainder. Recorded for this sample are approximately 1.9 million clones; 93% of them occurred a single time. The ten largest make up less than 2% of the sample. For the CD8 naive samples, CD45RO-negative cells were positively selected for CCR7, yielding a CD45RA+CCR7+ population from which TemRA cells were excluded. The sample consisted of naive CD8+ T cells from PBMCs. This specimen's cell subset or site label, per the study, means: CD45RA+CCR7+. The receptor source for this set is a man aged 18 to 30 in good health. Some clones in this sample may be carry-over from other donors' samples.

This chain connects TRBV4-1 to TRBJ2-1; D might be TRBD2 (6 bases). The V gene's germline CDR1 is MGHRA and CDR2 YSYEKL. Trimming left V 0 bases short and J 1 base short, with 13 bases between. The CDR3 covers 17 residues. Written as DNA, the CDR3 is TGCGCCAGCAGCCAAGATTGGAGGGCCCTTTCCTACAATGAGCAGTTCTTC. Its protein product is CASSQDWRALSYNEQFF.

This rearrangement joins TRBV27 to TRBJ2-5; TRBD2 matches at 12 bases. V dropped 1 base and J dropped 5; count of bases not matched to a gene: 8. In germline, CDR1 is MNHEY, CDR2 SMNVEV (reference sequence). The CDR3 has 17 amino acids. DNA of the CDR3: TGTGCCAGCAGTTTATTGGGGACTAGCGGGCCTGTGGAGACCCAGTACTTC. Translated: CASSLLGTSGPVETQYF.

For the CDR3, the DNA is TGTGCCAGCACCTCGGGCAGGACTTATGGCTACACCTTC. Protein: CASTSGRTYGYTF. The chain uses TRBV6-5 and TRBJ1-2; no definite D call. The germline V gene encodes CDR1 MNHEY and CDR2 SVGAGI. This CDR3 region has 13 residues. V was clipped by 7 bases and J by 5 bases, with 14 bases between them.

The chain carries TRBV9 and TRBJ2-3, with D possibly being TRBD1 (5 bases). The V end was cut by 10 bases, the J end by 1 base, with 13 bases between. In germline, CDR1 is SGDLS, CDR2 YYNGEE. This CDR3 is built from 13 residues. CDR3 residues: CASWGPGTDTQYF. CDR3 in DNA: TGTGCCTCCTGGGGCCCTGGCACAGATACGCAGTATTTT.

V and J are TRBV5-4 and TRBJ1-2, with D possibly being TRBD1 (5 bases). The V end was cut by 1 base, the J end by 4 bases, with 14 bases between. The CDR3 extends over 15 amino acids. Germline V gene lookup returns CDR1 SGHNT and CDR2 YYREEE (reference sequence). CDR3 residues: CASSLSVGQGYGYTF. The CDR3 DNA is TGTGCCAGCAGCTTGTCGGTTGGGCAGGGCTATGGCTACACCTTC.

This chain joins TRBV28 and TRBJ1-2, with 9 bases fitting TRBD1. Germline assignment: CDR1 MDHEN and CDR2 SYDVKM. The CDR3 runs 17 residues. Losses at the gene ends were 3 bases for V and 3 bases for J; bases not matched to a gene: 11. The CDR3 protein is CASSFAGTGFYYYGYTF. The CDR3 bases are TGTGCCAGCAGTTTCGCCGGGACAGGGTTTTACTACTATGGCTACACCTTC.

J is TRBJ1-2 and V is TRBV4-1; D gene ambiguous. The germline CDR1 and CDR2 sequences are MGHRA and YSYEKL. The CDR3 contains 15 residues. V was cut by 1 base and J by 12 bases, with 21 bases left in between. The chain's CDR3 is CASSQGPQVPQADTF. As DNA, the CDR3 is TGCGCCAGCAGCCAAGGGCCTCAGGTGCCTCAGGCGGACACCTTC.

The chain carries TRBV27 and TRBJ2-3; no clear D gene. V shed 4 bases and J shed 6 bases, with 17 bases lying between them. Germline values: CDR1 MNHEY, CDR2 SMNVEV (reference sequence). There are 15 residues in the CDR3. CDR3 region: CASSSAYSILDTQYF. CDR3 nucleotide sequence: TGTGCCAGCAGTTCCGCCTACTCTATTCTGGATACGCAGTATTTT.

This rearrangement joins TRBV6-6 to TRBJ1-2; TRBD1 matches 8 bases. Germline trimming cut 5 bases from V and 8 bases from J; bases unmatched to any gene: 7. The CDR3 totals 13 residues. CDR1 is MNHNY and CDR2 is SVGAGI in the germline V gene (reference sequence). CDR3 in DNA: TGTGCCAGCAGTACCACAGGGGGGGACGGCTACACCTTC. Protein sequence: CASSTTGGDGYTF.

V is TRBV7-9 and J is TRBJ2-5; unclear D gene. V gave up 5 bases and J gave up 7 bases, with 8 bases separating them. Germline assignment: CDR1 SEHNR and CDR2 FQNEAQ (reference sequence). The CDR3 extends over 11 amino acids. CDR3 protein: CASSPDRTQYF. CDR3 DNA sequence: TGTGCCAGCAGCCCGGATCGGACCCAGTACTTC.

The chain uses TRBV15 and TRBJ1-5, with D hard to call. Germline CDR1 reads LNHNV; CDR2 reads YYDKDF (reference sequence). Trimming removed 2 bases at V and 1 base at J, with 21 bases between. The CDR3 runs 19 residues. CDR3 in DNA: TGTGCCACCAGCAGACCTAGCGAGGTGTGGTCGTGGAGCAATCAGCCCCAGCATTTT. Its translation is CATSRPSEVWSWSNQPQHF.

CDR3 DNA sequence: TGTGCCAGCACCGAAGCGGGAGTCAGAGGCGAGCAGTACTTC. Translation: CASTEAGVRGEQYF. The chain recombines TRBV27 with TRBJ2-7; 8 bases match TRBD2. The CDR3 is 14 residues long. V lost 7 bases, J lost 6 bases, and 11 bases stayed unmatched. Germline-derived CDR1 and CDR2 are MNHEY and SMNVEV (reference sequence).

The chain is built from TRBV28 and TRBJ2-6, with a possible D match to TRBD1 (6 bases). The CDR3 totals 17 residues. Trimming left V 2 bases short and J 0 bases short, with 11 bases between. CDR1 is MDHEN, CDR2 SYDVKM, per germline. As DNA, the CDR3 is TGTGCCAGCAGTTTACTGGACAGTAGCTCTGGGGCCAACGTCCTGACTTTC. Protein product: CASSLLDSSSGANVLTF.

This clone has just one count. The gene calls are TRBV6-5 and TRBJ2-3; no clear D. The germline gives CDR1 MNHEY, CDR2 SVGAGI. The CDR3 runs to 14 residues. Trimming took off 7 bases at V and 1 base at J, with 12 bases between the two ends. CDR3 DNA: TGTGCCAGCATCCCACGGGTCGGCACAGATACGCAGTATTTT. Its protein is CASIPRVGTDTQYF.

The J gene is TRBJ2-7, the V gene TRBV11-2; 11 bases fit TRBD1. Germline V gene lookup returns CDR1 SGHAT and CDR2 FQNNGV. The CDR3 has 15 amino acids. With V trimmed by 1 base and J by 2 bases, 1 base remained unmatched. The CDR3, as DNA: TGTGCCAGCAGCTTAGGGACAGGGGGCGCCTACGAGCAGTACTTC. It yields the protein CASSLGTGGAYEQYF.

The V call is TRBV5-8, the J call TRBJ2-7; 9 nucleotides line up with TRBD1. The V gene end was trimmed by 4 bases and the J gene end by 6 bases; junction bases not matched to a gene: 8. The V gene's germline CDR1 is SGHTS and CDR2 YDEGEE. The CDR3 sequence is 14 residues long. Here the CDR3 reads CASSPRTGVAEQYF. The CDR3 bases are TGTGCCAGCAGCCCCCGGACAGGGGTCGCCGAGCAGTACTTC.

The chain links TRBV7-9 to TRBJ1-2; 7 bases agree with TRBD1. Germline V CDR1 and CDR2: SEHNR, FQNEAQ (reference sequence). V gave up 1 base and J gave up 6 bases; unmatched junction bases: 8. The CDR3 is made up of 15 amino acids. The CDR3 sequence: CASSLGGGGLDGYTF. The CDR3, as DNA: TGTGCCAGCAGCTTAGGAGGGGGCGGTCTGGATGGCTACACCTTC.

The count of this clone is one. This rearrangement joins TRBV10-1 to TRBJ2-1, with 8 bases matching TRBD2. With V trimmed by 8 bases and J by 6 bases, 12 bases remained unmatched. Germline V gene sequence: CDR1 WNHNN, CDR2 SYGVQD (reference sequence). The CDR3 consists of 15 residues. CDR3: CASSGAQREPNEQFF. CDR3 nucleotide sequence: TGCGCCAGCTCCGGGGCCCAGCGGGAGCCCAATGAGCAGTTCTTC.

This clone was recorded once. This chain uses TRBV4-1 with TRBJ2-4, with D perhaps given as TRBD1 or TRBD2 (5 bases each). Trimming took 0 bases from V and 7 from J, leaving 13 bases between them. The CDR3 runs to 15 residues. CDR1 is MGHRA, CDR2 YSYEKL, per germline. CDR3 amino acids: CASSQEGDPANIQYF. In DNA, the CDR3 is TGCGCCAGCAGCCAAGAGGGGGATCCTGCGAACATTCAGTACTTC.

The chain couples TRBV27 to TRBJ1-4; TRBD1 might be the D (6 bases). The CDR3 has 15 residues. V shed 5 bases and J shed 8 bases, with 18 bases lying between them. Germline CDR1 is MNHEY and CDR2 is SMNVEV (reference sequence). In DNA, the CDR3 is TGTGCCAGCAGTCCACGATTGGGGGCACGGGAAAAACTGTTTTTT. Amino acids: CASSPRLGAREKLFF.

The V and J genes are TRBV9 and TRBJ1-2, with TRBD1 matching 7 bases. CDR1 is SGDLS, CDR2 YYNGEE, per germline. CDR3 length equals 14 residues. V was pared by 3 bases and J by 8 bases, with 10 bases of the junction left unmatched. This CDR3 is CASSAADRLYGYTF. DNA for the CDR3: TGTGCCAGCAGCGCTGCGGACAGGCTTTACGGCTACACCTTC.